Sequencing of this T cell receptor beta chain was carried out in a study of cytomegalovirus exposure and HLA in healthy donors. The overall study: The study's early data release held tens of millions of unique TCRs from HLA-typed donors. Overall study findings and caveats: The study recorded 164 TCR beta chains that were cytomegalovirus-associated. A later analysis reportedly identified an Asian-associated ancestry cluster as carrying fewer N-insertions than the approximately 710-donor mean. Equally common other TCR beta chains were less clonally expanded than HLA-associated ones, a later analysis found.

As concerns this clone: The antigen remains undetermined.

The V and J ends lost 4 bases and 1 base respectively, with 13 bases between them. The length of the CDR3 is 15 residues. Germline V gene sequence: CDR1 SNHLY, CDR2 FYNNEI. The PCR made use of 60 Vbeta and 13 Jbeta primers. The assay was immunoSEQ multiplex PCR, and TCRdb's table has in-frame clones only and misses some. The sample lists roughly 160,000 clones, less than 80% occurring once. V gene TRBV2 combines with J gene TRBJ1-1, with D perhaps TRBD1 (5 bases). The sequence derives from a man aged 40-55 years in good health and CMV-seronegative. The sequenced sample consisted of PBMCs. The CDR3 region is CASSGLDSPNTEAFF. In DNA, the CDR3 is TGTGCCAGCAGTGGTTTAGACAGCCCGAACACTGAAGCTTTCTTT.